Following are 7 T cell receptor beta chains from one sample sequenced in a study of T cell repertoires in cytomegalovirus infection. No antigen has been identified for these receptors. TCRdb analysed the reads with MiXCR anew, one entry per CDR3 protein. This table has roughly 730,000 distinct CDR3 sequences, approximately 33% appearing once. Sequencing was performed on cultured PBMCs, taken from culture after CMV antigen stimulation. These receptors were taken from a human donor in good health (CMV status not recorded). Some clones in this sample may be carry-over from other donors' samples.

This clonotype was detected only a few times. A read error may produce the germline difference seen at one junction end. The chain uses TRBV7-9 and TRBJ2-1; no firm D call. Germline-derived CDR1 and CDR2 are SEHNR and FQNEAQ (reference sequence). The CDR3 runs to 12 residues. CDR3 sequence: CASSATLIERFF. Here the CDR3 DNA reads TGTGCCAGCAGCGCGACCCTGATCGAGCGGTTCTTC.

This chain connects TRBV7-9 to TRBJ2-7; D is ambiguous. Trimming took 5 bases from V and 0 from J, leaving 8 bases between them. Germline loops: CDR1 SEHNR, CDR2 FQNEAQ (reference sequence). The CDR3 length is 13 residues. The CDR3 loop reads CASSRLSSYEQYF. The CDR3 DNA reads as TGTGCCAGCAGCCGCCTAAGCTCCTACGAGCAGTACTTC.

The chain has TRBV6-2 or TRBV6-3 and TRBJ2-2; D is undetermined. The CDR3 runs to 14 residues. CDR1 is MNHEY and CDR2 is SVGEGT in the germline V gene. Trimming cost V 5 bases and J 8 bases, with 15 bases left between them. The CDR3 is CASSRTDGPGELFF. The CDR3 bases are TGTGCCAGCAGTCGGACGGACGGGCCTGGGGAGCTGTTTTTT.

This clonotype was counted ten times or more. The chain joins TRBV7-8 to TRBJ2-1; no reliable D call. This CDR3 region has 15 residues. CDR1 is SGHVS, CDR2 FQNEAQ, per germline. Between the trimmed V and J ends, which lost 5 bases and 4 bases, there was a span of 15 bases. CDR3 DNA sequence: TGTGCCAGCAGCCCCGCTAGAATAGGGTACAATGAGCAGTTCTTC. This gives the protein CASSPARIGYNEQFF.

Comment on this clonotype: One junction end does not reproduce the germline sequence, and a read error may be involved. The chain couples TRBV7-4 to TRBJ1-4; 10 bases are a match to TRBD1. Germline loops: CDR1 SGHVT, CDR2 SQSDAQ. The CDR3 totals 14 residues. Here the CDR3 reads CASSSGTGVEKLLF. The CDR3 DNA reads TGTGCCAGCAGCTCCGGGACAGGGGTTGAAAAACTGTTGTTT.

The rearrangement links TRBV6-5 to TRBJ2-7; D perhaps matches TRBD1 (5 bases). The CDR3 has 14 amino acids. V was cut by 7 bases and J by 6 bases, with 19 bases left in between. In germline, CDR1 is MNHEY, CDR2 SVGAGI. The CDR3 sequence: CASKGSRWSPEQYF. CDR3 bases: TGTGCCAGCAAGGGGTCCCGATGGTCTCCCGAGCAGTACTTC.

The chain combines TRBV6-2 or TRBV6-3 with TRBJ2-1; D perhaps matches TRBD1 (6 bases). Per germline, CDR1 MNHEY and CDR2 SVGEGT. CDR3 size: 17 residues. The ends were cut back, 0 bases at V and 0 bases at J, with 12 bases in the middle. CDR3 nucleotides: TGTGCCAGCAGTTACTCCGTAACAGGGTTCTCCTACAATGAGCAGTTCTTC. Amino acids: CASSYSVTGFSYNEQFF.